Presented here are 24 T cell receptor beta chains from one specimen sequenced in a study of beta chain features in type 1 diabetes. Since all of the isolated RNA was reverse transcribed, expressed TCRB transcripts were what got sequenced. Clones were sequenced by immunoSEQ multiplex PCR, and TCRdb holds only the in-frame ones, with some missing. This sample has 450,000 to 550,000 clones; 30% occur once, and the top ten carry about 0.065%. What was sequenced was naive CD4+ T cells from blood. The source is a man between 18 and 35 years old in good health.

The chain couples TRBV11-2 to TRBJ2-7; 7 nucleotides align to TRBD1. The J segment lost 7 bases and the V segment lost 5 bases, leaving 11 bases of the junction unmatched. Germline CDR1 reads SGHAT; CDR2 reads FQNNGV. CDR3 length: 14 residues. CDR3 protein: CASSPDRALREQYF. The DNA of the CDR3 is TGTGCCAGCAGCCCAGACAGGGCGTTGCGGGAGCAGTACTTC.

The rearrangement joins TRBV2 to TRBJ2-3, with 7 bases matching TRBD2. This CDR3 region has 17 residues. V dropped 7 bases and J dropped 4; count of bases not matched to a gene: 17. Per germline, CDR1 SNHLY and CDR2 FYNNEI. The CDR3 here is CASILFGGTDVPDTQYF. CDR3 sequence (DNA): TGTGCCAGCATCCTTTTCGGGGGGACTGACGTCCCAGATACGCAGTATTTT.

A few counts support this clone. The genes are TRBV27 and TRBJ2-2; TRBD1 or TRBD2 may be the D gene (5 bases each). CDR3 length equals 14 residues. The germline gives CDR1 MNHEY, CDR2 SMNVEV (reference sequence). Trimming left V 6 bases short and J 5 bases short, with 13 bases between. The CDR3 sequence is CASRSMGVTGELFF. Here the CDR3 DNA reads TGTGCCAGCAGAAGTATGGGGGTAACCGGGGAGCTGTTTTTT.

V is TRBV9 and J is TRBJ2-1; tentatively, D is TRBD2 (5 bases). Trimming shortened V by 3 bases and J by 0 bases, and 10 bases separated the two germline ends. The CDR3 loop spans 15 amino acids. Germline assignment: CDR1 SGDLS and CDR2 YYNGEE. CDR3 sequence: CASSEGGYSYNEQFF. The CDR3 DNA sequence: TGTGCCAGCAGCGAGGGCGGGTACTCCTACAATGAGCAGTTCTTC. The full variable domain, with the rest looked up from reference TRBV9 and TRBJ2-1, is DSGVTQTPKHLITATGQRVTLRCSPRSGDLSVYWYQQSLDQGLQFLIQYYNGEERAKGNILERFSAQQFPDLHSELNLSSLELGDSALYFCASSEGGYSYNEQFFGPGTRLTVL.

The chain employs TRBV7-9 and TRBJ1-1, with D possibly matching TRBD1 (5 bases). Between the trimmed V and J ends, which lost 1 base and 5 bases, there was a span of 14 bases. The CDR3 length is 15 residues. Germline V lookup: CDR1 SEHNR, CDR2 FQNEAQ (reference sequence). Here the CDR3 reads CASSLGSRARTEAFF. The CDR3, as DNA: TGTGCCAGCAGCTTAGGAAGCAGGGCCAGGACTGAAGCTTTCTTT.

A few counts support this clone. This chain uses TRBV7-9 with TRBJ2-2; D remains ambiguous. Germline V lookup: CDR1 SEHNR, CDR2 FQNEAQ (reference sequence). Deletions cut 5 bases from V and 2 bases from J, with 15 bases between. This CDR3 spans 16 amino acids. CDR3 DNA sequence: TGTGCCAGCAGCCCCCAAGGGCTACTAAACACCGGGGAGCTGTTTTTT. This gives the protein CASSPQGLLNTGELFF.

The J gene is TRBJ2-1, the V gene TRBV21-1; the listed D gene, TRBD2, was not tested against the DNA. TRBV21-1 corresponds to a pseudogene. The CDR3 loop spans 16 amino acids. The CDR3 DNA sequence: TGTGCCAGCAGCACCGAGAGGACTAGCGACTACAATGAGCAGTTCTTC. This encodes CASSTERTSDYNEQFF.

This clone was seen more than once but under ten times. The rearrangement uses TRBV30 and TRBJ1-3; D call uncertain. The V end lost 2 bases, the J end lost 6 bases, and 5 bases lay between the germline ends. This CDR3 region has 11 residues. Looked up from germline, CDR1 is GTSNPN and CDR2 is SVGIG (reference sequence). The chain's CDR3 is CAWSQLNTIYF. CDR3 nucleotides: TGTGCCTGGAGTCAACTAAACACCATATATTTT.

The V call is TRBV11-1, the J call TRBJ1-1; D call uncertain. CDR1 and CDR2 from the germline V gene are SGHAT and FQDESV (reference sequence). V was trimmed by 2 bases and J by 1 base, leaving 11 bases between them. This CDR3 has 15 amino acids. The CDR3 coding sequence is TGTGCCAGCAGCTTACATCTACCCGGGAACACTGAAGCTTTCTTT. Translation: CASSLHLPGNTEAFF.

The gene calls are TRBV13 and TRBJ1-2; D perhaps matches TRBD1 (5 bases). Germline V lookup: CDR1 PRHDT, CDR2 FYEKMQ (reference sequence). CDR3 length: 17 amino acids. V dropped 5 bases and J dropped 4 bases, with 23 bases sitting between them. CDR3 in DNA: TGTGCCAGCAGCACATACCCCGATTTGGGGGAGGGCTATGGCTACACCTTC. This sequence encodes CASSTYPDLGEGYGYTF.

This clone was observed at least ten times. V usage is TRBV7-9 and J usage is TRBJ2-4; TRBD1 agrees at 7 bases. V dropped 5 bases and J dropped 6; count of bases not matched to a gene: 10. The germline V gene encodes CDR1 SEHNR and CDR2 FQNEAQ (reference sequence). This CDR3 has 15 residues. The chain's CDR3 is CASSPTGTVGNIQYF. CDR3 nucleotide sequence: TGTGCCAGCAGCCCCACCGGGACAGTTGGAAACATTCAGTACTTC.

J is TRBJ2-7 and V is TRBV7-9, with 8 bases that match TRBD1. The CDR3 length is 14 residues. Per the germline V gene, CDR1 is SEHNR and CDR2 is FQNEAQ (reference sequence). Unmatched junction bases numbered 8, after V lost 5 bases and J lost 5 bases. This CDR3 reads CASSRRTGLNEQYF. CDR3 in DNA: TGTGCCAGCAGCCGGCGGACAGGGTTAAACGAGCAGTACTTC. The full variable domain, with the rest looked up from reference TRBV7-9 and TRBJ2-7, is DTGVSQNPRHKITKRGQNVTFRCDPISEHNRLYWYRQTLGQGPEFLTYFQNEAQLEKSRLLSDRFSAERPKGSFSTLEIQRTEQGDSAMYLCASSRRTGLNEQYFGPGTRLTVT.

The genes are TRBV5-4 and TRBJ2-2; D is ambiguous. Germline CDR1 SGHNT, CDR2 YYREEE (reference sequence). The V end was cut by 4 bases, the J end by 4 bases, with 17 bases between. The length of the CDR3 is 16 residues. This CDR3 is CASSATYASGTGELFF. The CDR3 nucleotides read TGTGCCAGCAGCGCGACTTACGCTAGTGGCACCGGGGAGCTGTTTTTT.

The rearrangement links TRBV2 to TRBJ1-1; the D is unclear. The V gene lost 3 bases and the J gene lost 1 base, with 9 bases spanning the gap. In germline, CDR1 is SNHLY, CDR2 FYNNEI. CDR3 length: 14 amino acids. This chain's CDR3 is CASSERSGNTEAFF. For the CDR3, the DNA is TGTGCCAGCAGTGAGCGCTCCGGGAACACTGAAGCTTTCTTT.

The chain joins TRBV2 to TRBJ2-1, with D tentatively TRBD1 (6 bases). CDR1 and CDR2 (germline): SNHLY, FYNNEI. Trimming stripped 0 bases from V and 3 bases from J, with 9 bases between. The CDR3 covers 15 residues. The CDR3 sequence is CASSEAGHLYNEQFF. The CDR3 nucleotides are TGTGCCAGCAGTGAAGCGGGACACCTCTACAATGAGCAGTTCTTC.

The chain combines TRBV30 with TRBJ2-7; D might be TRBD1 or TRBD2, each matching 5 bases. This CDR3 is built from 12 residues. Germline-derived CDR1 and CDR2 are GTSNPN and SVGIG (reference sequence). The ends were cut back, 3 bases at V and 0 bases at J, with 6 bases in the middle. The chain's CDR3 is CAWRGVSYEQYF. The CDR3 nucleotides read TGTGCCTGGAGGGGGGTCTCCTACGAGCAGTACTTC.

The chain recombines TRBV4-2 with TRBJ2-3, with 10 bases aligning to TRBD2. The junction had 5 bases not matched to a gene; V was cut back by 2 bases and J by 0 bases. The germline V gene encodes CDR1 LGHNA and CDR2 YNFKEQ. The CDR3 is made up of 17 amino acids. The CDR3 DNA reads as TGTGCCAGCAGCCAACCTAGCGGGGGCACTAGCACAGATACGCAGTATTTT. Its protein product is CASSQPSGGTSTDTQYF.

The chain recombines TRBV28 with TRBJ2-1, with unresolved D. Germline CDR1 and CDR2: MDHEN and SYDVKM. This CDR3 comprises 14 residues. The ends were cut back, 6 bases at V and 1 base at J, with 10 bases in the middle. CDR3 loop: CASSPFGSYNEQFF. The CDR3, as DNA: TGTGCCAGCAGCCCATTCGGATCCTACAATGAGCAGTTCTTC.

This clone was seen a handful of times. V and J are TRBV4-3 and TRBJ1-2, with D possibly TRBD1 on 5 matching bases. Germline V gives CDR1 LGHNA, CDR2 YSLEER. Trimming took 3 bases from V and 4 from J, leaving 15 bases between them. This CDR3 spans 15 amino acids. CDR3 loop: CASSQYTGGPYGYTF. The CDR3 DNA follows: TGCGCCAGCAGCCAGTATACAGGCGGGCCCTATGGCTACACCTTC.

The chain joins TRBV30 to TRBJ2-3; D is possibly TRBD2 (6 bases). The germline V gene encodes CDR1 GTSNPN and CDR2 SVGIG (reference sequence). V was pared by 2 bases and J by 1 base, with 10 bases between. This CDR3 has 14 amino acids. CDR3 loop: CAWSRGEGTDTQYF. CDR3 DNA sequence: TGTGCCTGGAGTAGAGGGGAGGGCACAGATACGCAGTATTTT.

V and J are TRBV10-3 and TRBJ2-7, with 7 bases lining up with TRBD2. J was trimmed by 3 bases and V by 7 bases; bases with no gene match: 3. The germline V gene has CDR1 ENHRY and CDR2 SYGVKD. The CDR3 has 12 residues. This CDR3 is CAIKTSSYEQYF. The CDR3 nucleotides are TGTGCCATCAAGACTAGCAGCTACGAGCAGTACTTC.

This clone has a handful of counts. V is TRBV5-1 and J is TRBJ2-1; 9 bases align to TRBD1. The CDR3 has 20 amino acids. Germline V gene sequence: CDR1 SGHRS, CDR2 YFSETQ. J lost 2 bases, V lost 2 bases, and 17 bases had no gene match. This CDR3 reads CASSFLTGQGIFRAYNEQFF. The DNA for the CDR3 is TGCGCCAGCAGCTTCCTCACGGGACAGGGTATATTTCGGGCCTACAATGAGCAGTTCTTC.

The table lists this clone with a few counts. The chain links TRBV30 to TRBJ1-2; D might be TRBD1 (5 bases). The CDR3 has 13 amino acids. Germline V lookup: CDR1 GTSNPN, CDR2 SVGIG (reference sequence). Trimming took 1 base from V and 5 from J, leaving 11 bases between them. The CDR3 bases are TGTGCCTGGAGTGCCACGGGACTATATGGCTACACCTTC. It codes for CAWSATGLYGYTF.

J is TRBJ2-5 and V is TRBV6-1; D ambiguous. The germline V and J ends were trimmed by 3 bases and 1 base, with 9 bases remaining between them. The CDR3 has 14 amino acids. Germline CDR1 reads MNHNS; CDR2 reads SASEGT. The CDR3 protein is CASSDWASQETQYF. As DNA, the CDR3 is TGTGCCAGCAGTGATTGGGCCTCCCAAGAGACCCAGTACTTC.